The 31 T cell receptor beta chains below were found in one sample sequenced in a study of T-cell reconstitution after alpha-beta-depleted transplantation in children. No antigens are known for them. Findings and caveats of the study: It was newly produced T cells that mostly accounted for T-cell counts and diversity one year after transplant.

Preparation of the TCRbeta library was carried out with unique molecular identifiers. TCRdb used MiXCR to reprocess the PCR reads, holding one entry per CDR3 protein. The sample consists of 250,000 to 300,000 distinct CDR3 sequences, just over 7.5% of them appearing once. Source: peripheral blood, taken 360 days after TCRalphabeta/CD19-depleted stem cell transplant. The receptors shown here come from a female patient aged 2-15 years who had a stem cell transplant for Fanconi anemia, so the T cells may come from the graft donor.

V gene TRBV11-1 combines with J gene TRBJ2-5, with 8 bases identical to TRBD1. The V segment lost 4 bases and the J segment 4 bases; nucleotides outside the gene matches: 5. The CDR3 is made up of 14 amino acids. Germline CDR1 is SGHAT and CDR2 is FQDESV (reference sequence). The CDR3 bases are TGTGCCAGCAGCTCTCAGGGGGCCCGAGAGACCCAGTACTTC. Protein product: CASSSQGARETQYF.

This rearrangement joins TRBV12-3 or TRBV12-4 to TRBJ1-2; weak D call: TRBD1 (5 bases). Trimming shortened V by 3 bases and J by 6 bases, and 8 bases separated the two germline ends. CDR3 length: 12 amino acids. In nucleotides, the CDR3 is TGTGCCAGCAGTTTGGAGGGACATGGCTACACCTTC. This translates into CASSLEGHGYTF.

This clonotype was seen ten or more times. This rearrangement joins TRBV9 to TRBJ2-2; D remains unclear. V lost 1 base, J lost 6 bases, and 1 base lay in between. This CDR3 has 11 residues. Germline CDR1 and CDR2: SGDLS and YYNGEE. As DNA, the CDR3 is TGTGCCAGCAGCGTATCCGGGGAGCTGTTTTTT. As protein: CASSVSGELFF.

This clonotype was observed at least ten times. CDR3 sequence: CSVVTARMNTEAFF. Here the CDR3 DNA reads TGCAGCGTTGTAACTGCCAGAATGAACACTGAAGCTTTCTTT. The V and J genes are TRBV29-1 and TRBJ1-1; D unresolved. CDR1 and CDR2 (germline): SQVTM, ANQGSEA. Between the trimmed V and J ends, which lost 4 bases and 0 bases, there was a span of 12 bases. The CDR3 length is 14 residues.

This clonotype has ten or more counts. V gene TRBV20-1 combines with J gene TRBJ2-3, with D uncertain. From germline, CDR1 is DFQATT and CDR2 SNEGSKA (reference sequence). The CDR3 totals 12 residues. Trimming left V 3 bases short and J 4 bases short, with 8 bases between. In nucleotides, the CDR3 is TGCAGTGCTAGTGCTCAGGCAGATACGCAGTATTTT. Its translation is CSASAQADTQYF.

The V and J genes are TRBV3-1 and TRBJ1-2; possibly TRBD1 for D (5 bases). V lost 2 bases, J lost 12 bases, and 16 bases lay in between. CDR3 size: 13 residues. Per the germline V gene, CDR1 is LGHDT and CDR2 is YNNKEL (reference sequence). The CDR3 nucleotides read TGTGCCAGCAGCCAAAGCCTTAGGGGATTTCACACCTTC. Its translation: CASSQSLRGFHTF. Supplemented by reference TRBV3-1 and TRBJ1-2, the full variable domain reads DTAVSQTPKYLVTQMGNDKSIKCEQNLGHDTMYWYKQDSKKFLKIMFSYNNKELIINETVPNRFSPKSPDKAHLNLHINSLELGDSAVYFCASSQSLRGFHTFGSGTRLTVV.

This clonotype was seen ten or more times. The CDR3 coding sequence is TGTGCCAGCAGCTTAGAATTTCTAGCGGGGTTACCGAGGGAGCAGTACTTC. It encodes CASSLEFLAGLPREQYF. The chain combines TRBV7-9 with TRBJ2-7, with 9 bases identical to TRBD2. The CDR3 sequence is 17 residues long. The junction had 14 bases not matched to a gene; V was cut back by 1 base and J by 7 bases. The V gene's germline CDR1 is SEHNR and CDR2 FQNEAQ (reference sequence).

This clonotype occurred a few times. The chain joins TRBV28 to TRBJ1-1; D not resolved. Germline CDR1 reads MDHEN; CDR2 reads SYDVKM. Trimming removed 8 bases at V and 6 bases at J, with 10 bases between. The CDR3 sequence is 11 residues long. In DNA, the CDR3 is TGTGCCAGCGGTTGGTCGTCTGAAGCTTTCTTT. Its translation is CASGWSSEAFF.

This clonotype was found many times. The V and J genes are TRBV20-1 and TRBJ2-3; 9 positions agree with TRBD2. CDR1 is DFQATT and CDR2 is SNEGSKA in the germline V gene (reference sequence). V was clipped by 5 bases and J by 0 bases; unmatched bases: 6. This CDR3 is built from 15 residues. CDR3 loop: CSASRLAASTDTQYF. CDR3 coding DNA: TGCAGTGCTTCTCGACTAGCGGCAAGCACAGATACGCAGTATTTT.

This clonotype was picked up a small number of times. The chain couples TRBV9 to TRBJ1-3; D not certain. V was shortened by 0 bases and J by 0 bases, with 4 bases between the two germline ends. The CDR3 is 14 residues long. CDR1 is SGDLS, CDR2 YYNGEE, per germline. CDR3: CASSVEGSGNTIYF. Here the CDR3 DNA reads TGTGCCAGCAGCGTAGAGGGCTCTGGAAACACCATATATTTT.

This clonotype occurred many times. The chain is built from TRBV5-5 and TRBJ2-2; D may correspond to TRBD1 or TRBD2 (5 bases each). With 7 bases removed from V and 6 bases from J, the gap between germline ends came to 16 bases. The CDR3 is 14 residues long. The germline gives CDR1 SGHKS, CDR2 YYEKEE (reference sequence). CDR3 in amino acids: CASEGAGLSGELFF. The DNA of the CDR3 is TGTGCCAGCGAAGGGGCGGGCCTGTCCGGGGAGCTGTTTTTT.

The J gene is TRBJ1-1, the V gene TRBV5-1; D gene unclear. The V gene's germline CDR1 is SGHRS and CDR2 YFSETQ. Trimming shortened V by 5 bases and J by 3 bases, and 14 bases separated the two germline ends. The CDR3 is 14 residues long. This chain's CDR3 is CASSGRFFDTEAFF. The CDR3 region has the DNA TGCGCCAGCAGTGGCAGATTTTTTGACACTGAAGCTTTCTTT.

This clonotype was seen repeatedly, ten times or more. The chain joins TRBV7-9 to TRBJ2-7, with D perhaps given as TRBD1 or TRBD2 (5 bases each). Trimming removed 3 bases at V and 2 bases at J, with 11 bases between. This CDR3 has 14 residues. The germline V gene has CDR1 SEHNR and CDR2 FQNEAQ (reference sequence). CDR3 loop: CASSFFGTTYEQYF. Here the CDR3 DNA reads TGTGCCAGCAGCTTCTTCGGGACGACCTACGAGCAGTACTTC.

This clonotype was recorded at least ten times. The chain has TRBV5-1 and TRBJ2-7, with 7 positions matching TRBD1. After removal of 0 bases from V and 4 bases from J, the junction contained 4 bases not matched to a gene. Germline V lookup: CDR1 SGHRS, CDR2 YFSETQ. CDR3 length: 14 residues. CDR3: CASSLGQGYYEQYF. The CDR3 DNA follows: TGCGCCAGCAGCTTGGGACAGGGTTATTACGAGCAGTACTTC.

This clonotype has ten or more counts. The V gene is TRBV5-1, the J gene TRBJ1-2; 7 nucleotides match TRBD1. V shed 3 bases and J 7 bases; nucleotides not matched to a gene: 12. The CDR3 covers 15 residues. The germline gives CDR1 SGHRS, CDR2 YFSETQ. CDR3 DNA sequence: TGCGCCAGCAGCTGGACAGGTTCATATGAGCTTGGCTACACCTTC. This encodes CASSWTGSYELGYTF.

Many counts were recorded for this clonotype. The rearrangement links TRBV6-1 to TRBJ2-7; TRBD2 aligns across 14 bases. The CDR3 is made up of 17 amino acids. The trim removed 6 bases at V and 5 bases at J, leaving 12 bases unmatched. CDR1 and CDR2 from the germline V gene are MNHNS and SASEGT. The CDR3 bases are TGTGCCAGCAGAGAGACTAGCGGGGGGGCTATGATCAACGAGCAGTACGTC. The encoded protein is CASRETSGGAMINEQYV.

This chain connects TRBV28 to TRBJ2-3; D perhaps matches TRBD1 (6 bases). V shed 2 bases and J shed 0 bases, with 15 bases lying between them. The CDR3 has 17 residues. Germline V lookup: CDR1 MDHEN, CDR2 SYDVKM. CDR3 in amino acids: CASSLANWGRSTDTQYF. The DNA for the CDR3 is TGTGCCAGCAGTTTAGCCAACTGGGGGCGGAGCACAGATACGCAGTATTTT.

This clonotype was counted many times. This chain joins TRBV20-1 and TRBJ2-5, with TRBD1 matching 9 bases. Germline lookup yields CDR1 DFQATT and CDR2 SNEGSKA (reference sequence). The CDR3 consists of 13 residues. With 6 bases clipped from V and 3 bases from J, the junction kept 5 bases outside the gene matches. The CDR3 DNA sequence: TGCAGTGCCCTGGACAGGGGAAAAGAGACCCAGTACTTC. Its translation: CSALDRGKETQYF.

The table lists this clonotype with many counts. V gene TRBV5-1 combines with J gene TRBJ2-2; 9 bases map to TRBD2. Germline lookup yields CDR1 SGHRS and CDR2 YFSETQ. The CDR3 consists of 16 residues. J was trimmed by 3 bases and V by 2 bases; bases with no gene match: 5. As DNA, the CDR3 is TGCGCCAGCAGCTTCGGTAGCGGGGGTTACACCGGGGAGCTGTTTTTT. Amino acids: CASSFGSGGYTGELFF.

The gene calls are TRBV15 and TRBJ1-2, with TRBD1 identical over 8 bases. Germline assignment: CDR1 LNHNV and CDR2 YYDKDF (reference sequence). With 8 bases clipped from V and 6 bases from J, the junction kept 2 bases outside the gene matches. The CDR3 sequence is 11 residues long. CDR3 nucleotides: TGTGCCACCCAGGGGGCGGATGGCTACACCTTC. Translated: CATQGADGYTF.

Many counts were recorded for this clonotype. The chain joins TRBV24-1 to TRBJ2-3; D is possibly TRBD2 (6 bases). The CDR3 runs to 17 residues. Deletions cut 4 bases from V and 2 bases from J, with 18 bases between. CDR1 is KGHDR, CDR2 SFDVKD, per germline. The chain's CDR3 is CATSDKPGRGITDTQYF. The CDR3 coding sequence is TGTGCCACCAGTGACAAGCCTGGACGGGGGATCACAGATACGCAGTATTTT.

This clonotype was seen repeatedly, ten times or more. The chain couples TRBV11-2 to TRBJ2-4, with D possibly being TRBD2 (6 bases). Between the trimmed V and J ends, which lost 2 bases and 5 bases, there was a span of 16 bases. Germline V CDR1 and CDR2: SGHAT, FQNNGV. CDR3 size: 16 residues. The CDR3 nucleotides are TGTGCCAGCAGCTTATTCGGGACCCGCGGGGAAAACATTCAGTACTTC. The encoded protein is CASSLFGTRGENIQYF. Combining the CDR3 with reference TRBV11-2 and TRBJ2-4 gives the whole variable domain EAGVAQSPRYKIIEKRQSVAFWCNPISGHATLYWYQQILGQGPKLLIQFQNNGVVDDSQLPKDRFSAERLKGVDSTLKIQPAKLEDSAVYLCASSLFGTRGENIQYFGAGTRLSVL.

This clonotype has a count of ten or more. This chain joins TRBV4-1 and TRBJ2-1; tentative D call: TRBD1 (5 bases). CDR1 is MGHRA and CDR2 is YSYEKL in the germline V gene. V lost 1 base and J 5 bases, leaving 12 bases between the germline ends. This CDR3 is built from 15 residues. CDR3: CASSQGRTIDNEQFF. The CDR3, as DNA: TGCGCCAGCAGCCAAGGCAGGACAATCGACAATGAGCAGTTCTTC.

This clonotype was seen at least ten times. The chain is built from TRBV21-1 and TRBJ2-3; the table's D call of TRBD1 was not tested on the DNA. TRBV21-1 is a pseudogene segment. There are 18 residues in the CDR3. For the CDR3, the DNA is TGTGCCAGCAGCTACTTGGGTATAGGCCCCCTAAGCACAGATACGCAGTATTTT. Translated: CASSYLGIGPLSTDTQYF.

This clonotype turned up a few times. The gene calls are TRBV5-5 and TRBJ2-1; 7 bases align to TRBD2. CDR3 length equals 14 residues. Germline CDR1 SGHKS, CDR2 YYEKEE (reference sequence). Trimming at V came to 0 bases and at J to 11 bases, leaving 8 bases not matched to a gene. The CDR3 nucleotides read TGTGCCAGCAGCTTGGAATTGAAGCGGGACCAGCAGTTCTTC. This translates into CASSLELKRDQQFF.

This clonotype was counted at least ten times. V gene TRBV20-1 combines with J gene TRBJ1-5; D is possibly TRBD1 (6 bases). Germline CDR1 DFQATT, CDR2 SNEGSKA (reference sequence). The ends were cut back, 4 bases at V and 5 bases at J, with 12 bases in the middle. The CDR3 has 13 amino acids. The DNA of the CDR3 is TGCAGTGCTACGGAGCAGGGGTATCAGCCCCAGCATTTT. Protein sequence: CSATEQGYQPQHF.

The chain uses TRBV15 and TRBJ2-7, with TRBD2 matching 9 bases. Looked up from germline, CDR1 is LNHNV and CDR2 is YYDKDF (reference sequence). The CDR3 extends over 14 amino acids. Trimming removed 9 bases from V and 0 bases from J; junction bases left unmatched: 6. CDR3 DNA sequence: TGTGCCACGAGGAGCGGGGGGAGCTCCTACGAGCAGTACTTC. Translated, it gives CATRSGGSSYEQYF.

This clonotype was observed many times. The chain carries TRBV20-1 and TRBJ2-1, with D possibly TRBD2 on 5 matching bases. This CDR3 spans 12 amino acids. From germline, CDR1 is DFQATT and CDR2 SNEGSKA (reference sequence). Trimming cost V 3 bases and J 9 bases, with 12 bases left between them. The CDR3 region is CSASTGVGEQFF. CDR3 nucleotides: TGCAGTGCTAGTACCGGGGTAGGTGAGCAGTTCTTC.

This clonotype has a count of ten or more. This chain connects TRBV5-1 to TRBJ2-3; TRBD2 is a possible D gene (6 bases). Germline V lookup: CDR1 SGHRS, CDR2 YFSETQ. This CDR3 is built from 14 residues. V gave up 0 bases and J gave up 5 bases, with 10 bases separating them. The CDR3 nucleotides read TGCGCCAGCAGCTTGGTCGGGGGAGAAGATACGCAGTATTTT. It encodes CASSLVGGEDTQYF.

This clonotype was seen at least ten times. The CDR3 DNA reads as TGTGCCAGCAGTTTACGTGATCAGCCCCAGCATTTT. Translated, it gives CASSLRDQPQHF. J is TRBJ1-5 and V is TRBV12-3 or TRBV12-4; D call uncertain. The V end was cut by 2 bases, the J end by 5 bases, with 4 bases between. The CDR3 sequence is 12 residues long.

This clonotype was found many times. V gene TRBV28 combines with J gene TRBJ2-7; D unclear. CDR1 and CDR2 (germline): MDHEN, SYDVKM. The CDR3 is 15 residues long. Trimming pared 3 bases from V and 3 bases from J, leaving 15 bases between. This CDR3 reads CASSFFVLRNYEQYF. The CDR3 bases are TGTGCCAGCAGTTTTTTCGTCCTGCGAAACTACGAGCAGTACTTC.